This TCR beta chain emerged from a study of T cell repertoires in cytomegalovirus infection. TCRdb reprocessed the reads with MiXCR, giving one entry per CDR3 protein. The sample lists hundreds of thousands of distinct CDR3 sequences, 30% to 35% occurring once. As concerns this clonotype: Its antigen is not identified.

Looked up from germline, CDR1 is SGHNT and CDR2 is YYREEE (reference sequence). V shed 0 bases and J shed 3 bases, with 11 bases lying between them. This CDR3 spans 15 amino acids. The clonotype was recovered from a human donor in good health (CMV status not recorded). Some clones in this sample may be carry-over from other donors' samples. The source was cultured PBMCs, collected from culture after CMV antigen stimulation. The chain is built from TRBV5-4 and TRBJ2-3, with D perhaps matching TRBD2 (6 bases). CDR3 bases: TGTGCCAGCAGCTTGGAAGCGGCGGGGACAGATACGCAGTATTTT. Translated: CASSLEAAGTDTQYF.